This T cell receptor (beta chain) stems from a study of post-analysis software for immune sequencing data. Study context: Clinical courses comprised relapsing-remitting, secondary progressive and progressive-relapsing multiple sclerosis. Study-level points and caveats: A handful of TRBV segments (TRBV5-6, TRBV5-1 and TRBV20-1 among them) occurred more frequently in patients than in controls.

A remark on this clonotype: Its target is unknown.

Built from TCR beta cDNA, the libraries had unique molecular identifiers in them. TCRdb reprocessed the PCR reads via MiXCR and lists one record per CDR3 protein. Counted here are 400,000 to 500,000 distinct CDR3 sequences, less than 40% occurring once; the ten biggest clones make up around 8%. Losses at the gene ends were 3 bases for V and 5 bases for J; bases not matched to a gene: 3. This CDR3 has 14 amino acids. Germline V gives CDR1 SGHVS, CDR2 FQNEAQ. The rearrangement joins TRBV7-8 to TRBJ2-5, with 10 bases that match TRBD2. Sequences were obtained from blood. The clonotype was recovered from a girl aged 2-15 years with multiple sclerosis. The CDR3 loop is CASSFTSGAETQYF. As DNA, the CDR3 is TGTGCCAGCAGCTTTACTAGCGGGGCGGAGACCCAGTACTTC.